Listed here are 7 T cell receptor beta chains from one sample, sequenced in a study of OX40 agonist ivuxolimab in advanced cancers. Measured with immunoSEQ multiplex PCR; TCRdb has only the in-frame clones, and not every one. The table shows 99,000 or so clones, with 93% occurring only once. The sequences come from CD4+ or CD8+ T cells sorted from blood, collected in a trial of the OX40 agonist ivuxolimab. Receptors originate from an adult with an advanced solid tumor such as melanoma, head and neck, liver or kidney cancer.

The chain employs TRBV4-1 and TRBJ1-2, with D hard to call. Germline V gives CDR1 MGHRA, CDR2 YSYEKL. Trimming cost V 5 bases and J 4 bases, with 14 bases left between them. This CDR3 contains 14 residues. CDR3 protein: CASSSTAIFYGYTF. In DNA form, the CDR3 reads TGCGCCAGCAGCTCTACGGCGATTTTCTATGGCTACACCTTC.

This chain connects TRBV5-6 to TRBJ1-6, with TRBD1 matching 7 bases. The CDR3 consists of 16 residues. Germline CDR1 is SGHDT and CDR2 is YYEEEE. V lost 4 bases, J lost 0 bases, and 4 bases stayed unmatched. CDR3 nucleotide sequence: TGTGCCAGCAGCGTGGACAGGAACTCCTATAATTCACCCCTCCACTTT. This codes for CASSVDRNSYNSPLHF.

The chain combines TRBV7-3 with TRBJ2-3; D is possibly TRBD2 (5 bases). CDR3 size: 15 residues. Germline-derived CDR1 and CDR2 are SGHTA and FQGTGA. V gave up 8 bases and J gave up 4 bases, with 19 bases separating them. Written as DNA, the CDR3 is TGTGCCAGCCGCAACAGTCGGCTAGCCGCAGATACGCAGTATTTT. It yields the protein CASRNSRLAADTQYF.

The V and J genes are TRBV28 and TRBJ1-4; D not resolved. Trimming took off 6 bases at V and 4 bases at J, with 6 bases between the two ends. This CDR3 has 12 amino acids. From germline, CDR1 is MDHEN and CDR2 SYDVKM. CDR3 in DNA: TGTGCCAGCAGCCAGCTTAATGAAAAACTGTTTTTT. This sequence encodes CASSQLNEKLFF.

This chain connects TRBV14 to TRBJ2-3, with D unresolved. The CDR3 spans 13 residues. Germline loops: CDR1 SGHDN, CDR2 FVKESK. Trimming took 3 bases from V and 2 from J, leaving 6 bases between them. CDR3 sequence reads: CASSHPPTDTQYF. Written as DNA, the CDR3 is TGTGCCAGCAGCCACCCCCCCACAGATACGCAGTATTTT.

The V call is TRBV15, the J call TRBJ1-5, with a possible D match to TRBD1 (6 bases). Trimming stripped 3 bases from V and 2 bases from J, with 14 bases between. CDR1 LNHNV and CDR2 YYDKDF come from the germline V gene (reference sequence). The length of the CDR3 is 16 residues. DNA for the CDR3: TGTGCCACCAGCAGGACACAGGGTGGGGGCAATCAGCCCCAGCATTTT. It is translated as CATSRTQGGGNQPQHF.

The genes are TRBV5-6 and TRBJ2-3; 13 bases match TRBD2. The CDR3 has 14 amino acids. The germline gives CDR1 SGHDT, CDR2 YYEEEE. With 3 bases clipped from V and 7 bases from J, the junction kept 2 bases outside the gene matches. The CDR3 is CASSSGTSGNTQYF. The CDR3 DNA is TGTGCCAGCAGCTCCGGGACTAGCGGGAATACGCAGTATTTT.